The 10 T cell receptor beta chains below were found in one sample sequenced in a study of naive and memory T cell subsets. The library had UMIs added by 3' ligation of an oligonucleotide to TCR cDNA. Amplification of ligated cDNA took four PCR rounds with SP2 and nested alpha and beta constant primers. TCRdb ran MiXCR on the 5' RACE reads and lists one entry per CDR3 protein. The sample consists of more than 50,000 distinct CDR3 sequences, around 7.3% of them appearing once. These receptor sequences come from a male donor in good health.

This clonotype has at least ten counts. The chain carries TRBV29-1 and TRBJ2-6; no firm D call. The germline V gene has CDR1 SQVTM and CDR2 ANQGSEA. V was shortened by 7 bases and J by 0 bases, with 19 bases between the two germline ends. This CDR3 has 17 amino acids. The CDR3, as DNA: TGCAGCGCGCATCTCGGACCGGAACGCTCTGGGGCCAACGTCCTGACTTTC. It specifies CSAHLGPERSGANVLTF. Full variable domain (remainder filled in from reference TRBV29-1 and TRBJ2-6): SAVISQKPSRDICQRGTSLTIQCQVDSQVTMMFWYRQQPGQSLTLIATANQGSEATYESGFVIDKFPISRPNLTFSTLTVSNMSPEDSSIYLCSAHLGPERSGANVLTFGAGSRLTVL.

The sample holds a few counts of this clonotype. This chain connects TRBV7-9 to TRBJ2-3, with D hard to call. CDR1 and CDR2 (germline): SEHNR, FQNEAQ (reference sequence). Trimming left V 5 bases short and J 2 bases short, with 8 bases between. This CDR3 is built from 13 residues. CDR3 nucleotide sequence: TGTGCCAGCAGCCAACCCCCCACAGATACGCAGTATTTT. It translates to CASSQPPTDTQYF.

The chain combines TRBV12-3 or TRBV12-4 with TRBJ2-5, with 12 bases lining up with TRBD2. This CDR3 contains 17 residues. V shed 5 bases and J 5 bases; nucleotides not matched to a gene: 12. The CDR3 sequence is CASSIASLAGGPETQYF. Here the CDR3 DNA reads TGTGCCAGCAGTATCGCCTCTCTAGCGGGAGGGCCGGAGACCCAGTACTTC.

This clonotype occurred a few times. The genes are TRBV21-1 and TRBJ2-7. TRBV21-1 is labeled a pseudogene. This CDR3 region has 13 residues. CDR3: CASSKLDLYEQYF. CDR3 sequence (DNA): TGTGCCAGCAGCAAACTCGACCTCTACGAGCAGTACTTC.

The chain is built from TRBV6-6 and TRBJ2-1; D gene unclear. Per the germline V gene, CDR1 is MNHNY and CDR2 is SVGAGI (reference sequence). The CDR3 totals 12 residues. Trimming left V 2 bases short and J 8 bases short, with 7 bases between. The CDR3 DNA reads TGTGCCAGCAGTTACGCGGACGATGAGCAGTTCTTC. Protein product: CASSYADDEQFF.

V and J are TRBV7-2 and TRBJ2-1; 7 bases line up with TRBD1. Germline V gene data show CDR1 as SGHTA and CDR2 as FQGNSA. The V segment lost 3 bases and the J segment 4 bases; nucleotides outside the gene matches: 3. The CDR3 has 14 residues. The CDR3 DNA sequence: TGTGCCAGCAGCTTTTCGGGACAGTACAATGAGCAGTTCTTC. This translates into CASSFSGQYNEQFF. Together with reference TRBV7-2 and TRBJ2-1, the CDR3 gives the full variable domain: GAGVSQSPSNKVTEKGKDVELRCDPISGHTALYWYRQSLGQGLEFLIYFQGNSAPDKSGLPSDRFSAERTGGSVSTLTIQRTQQEDSAVYLCASSFSGQYNEQFFGPGTRLTVL.

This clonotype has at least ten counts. CDR3 region: CASSPEGGNSPLHF. The CDR3 nucleotides are TGTGCCAGTTCCCCAGAGGGAGGTAATTCACCCCTCCACTTT. The genes are TRBV18 and TRBJ1-6, with D uncertain. Trimming removed 9 bases at V and 6 bases at J, with 15 bases between. This CDR3 has 14 amino acids. In germline, CDR1 is KGHSH, CDR2 LQKENI.

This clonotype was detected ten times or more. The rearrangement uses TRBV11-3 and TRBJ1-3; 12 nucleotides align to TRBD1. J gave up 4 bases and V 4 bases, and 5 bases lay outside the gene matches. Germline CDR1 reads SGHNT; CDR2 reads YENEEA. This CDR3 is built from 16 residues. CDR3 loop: CASSSTGQGAGNTIYF. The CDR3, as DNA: TGTGCCAGCAGCTCGACGGGACAGGGGGCAGGAAACACCATATATTTT.

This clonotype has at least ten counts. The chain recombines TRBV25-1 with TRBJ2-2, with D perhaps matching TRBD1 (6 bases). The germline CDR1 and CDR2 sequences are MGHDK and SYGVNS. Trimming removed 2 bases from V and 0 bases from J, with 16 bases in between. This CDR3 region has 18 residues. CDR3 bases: TGTGCCAGCAGTGAAGAAAGGACAGTTTTTCCGAACACCGGGGAGCTGTTTTTT. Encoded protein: CASSEERTVFPNTGELFF.

In DNA, the CDR3 is TGTGCCAGCAGAGCAGAGGGCCCCCCCTCCGGGGAGCTGTTTTTT. Translated: CASRAEGPPSGELFF. This chain links TRBV2 with TRBJ2-2, with TRBD2 as a possible D gene (5 bases). This CDR3 contains 15 residues. CDR1 and CDR2 (germline): SNHLY, FYNNEI. V was trimmed by 6 bases and J by 6 bases, leaving 17 bases between them.